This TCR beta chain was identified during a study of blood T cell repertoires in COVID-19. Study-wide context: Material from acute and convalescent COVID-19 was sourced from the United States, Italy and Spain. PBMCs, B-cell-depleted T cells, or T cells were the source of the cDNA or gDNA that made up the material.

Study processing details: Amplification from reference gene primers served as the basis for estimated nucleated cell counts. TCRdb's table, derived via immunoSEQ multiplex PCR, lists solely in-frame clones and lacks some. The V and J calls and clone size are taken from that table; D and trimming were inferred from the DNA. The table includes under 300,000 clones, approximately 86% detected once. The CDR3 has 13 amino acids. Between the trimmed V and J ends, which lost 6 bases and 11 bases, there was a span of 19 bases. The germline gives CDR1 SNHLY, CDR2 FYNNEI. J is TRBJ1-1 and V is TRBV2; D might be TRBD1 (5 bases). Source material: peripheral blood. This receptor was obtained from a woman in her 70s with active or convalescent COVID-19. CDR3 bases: TGTGCCAGCAGCCCCCTCACACAGGCGGCGGCTTTCTTT. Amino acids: CASSPLTQAAAFF.